The table lists the clone carrying this T cell receptor (beta chain) with a few counts. Its specificity is not known. The data were taken from a study of T cells after yellow fever vaccination. Study findings and constraints: Re-detected after boosting: most primary clones, more than 95% of CD4 and around 86% of CD8. A weaker secondary response peaked on day 5, the primary on day 15.

The CDR3 totals 16 residues. The V and J ends lost 4 bases and 5 bases, in that order; junction bases with no gene match: 14. Looked up from germline, CDR1 is DFQATT and CDR2 is SNEGSKA (reference sequence). UMIs were added to TCR cDNA along with a universal primer site when it was made by 5'RACE template switching. TCRdb called the 5' RACE reads again in MiXCR, with one record for every CDR3 protein. The top ten clones hold 0.65% to 0.9% of a sample with around 250,000 distinct CDR3 sequences, about 7% of them seen once. Sequenced material: CD4+ T cells sorted from PBMCs, taken 15 days after the yellow fever booster vaccination. The TCR was taken from a man in his thirties or forties who received the YFV17D yellow fever vaccine. The gene calls are TRBV20-1 and TRBJ2-4; 7 bases fit TRBD2. CDR3 in amino acids: CSATPLIAGIENIQYF. CDR3 in DNA: TGCAGTGCTACCCCACTCATAGCGGGCATCGAAAACATTCAGTACTTC.